The 4 T cell receptor beta chains given below trace back to one sample, sequenced in a study of shared clonotypes between healthy human individuals. Repertoires were generated with immunoSEQ multiplex PCR, while TCRdb's copy carries only in-frame clones and drops some. There are approximately 1,000,000 clones in the sample; around 82% occur only once, and about 0.52% lies in the top ten. The sequenced material came from memory CD4+ T cells from PBMCs. Subset defined: CD45RA-negative fraction. These receptors were obtained from a man between 18 and 35 years old in good health. Some clones in this sample may be carry-over from other donors' samples.

The chain links TRBV28 to TRBJ1-2; D gene uncertain. V gave up 5 bases and J gave up 6 bases, with 19 bases separating them. Germline lookup yields CDR1 MDHEN and CDR2 SYDVKM. The CDR3 consists of 15 residues. The CDR3 sequence: CASSGVRVVADGYTF. Here the CDR3 DNA reads TGTGCCAGCAGTGGAGTTAGGGTCGTGGCGGATGGCTACACCTTC.

This clone has only one observation. This chain joins TRBV5-1 and TRBJ1-2; 10 bases line up with TRBD1. Germline loops: CDR1 SGHRS, CDR2 YFSETQ. CDR3 length: 16 residues. Germline trimming cut 3 bases from V and 5 bases from J; bases unmatched to any gene: 10. In DNA, the CDR3 is TGCGCCAGCAGCTCCGGGGGACAGGGGTGGTTGTATGGCTACACCTTC. Translated: CASSSGGQGWLYGYTF.

The chain couples TRBV6-1 to TRBJ2-3; 12 nucleotides match TRBD2. CDR3 size: 15 residues. Germline CDR1 reads MNHNS; CDR2 reads SASEGT. The V gene end was trimmed by 6 bases and the J gene end by 3 bases; junction bases not matched to a gene: 4. CDR3 DNA sequence: TGTGCCAGCAGATTGACTAGCGGGAGAACAGATACGCAGTATTTT. It encodes CASRLTSGRTDTQYF.

The chain recombines TRBV5-4 with TRBJ2-3, with 8 bases aligning to TRBD1. The CDR3 is 15 amino acids. After removal of 2 bases from V and 6 bases from J, the junction contained 8 bases not matched to a gene. CDR1 and CDR2 (germline): SGHNT, YYREEE (reference sequence). CDR3 sequence reads: CASSLGQGAVDTQYF. The CDR3 nucleotides read TGTGCCAGCAGCTTAGGTCAGGGGGCGGTTGATACGCAGTATTTT. Variable domain in full (rest from reference TRBV5-4 and TRBJ2-3): ETGVTQSPTHLIKTRGQQVTLRCSSQSGHNTVSWYQQALGQGPQFIFQYYREEENGRGNFPPRFSGLQFPNYSSELNVNALELDDSALYLCASSLGQGAVDTQYFGPGTRLTVL.